This T cell receptor beta chain was profiled in a study of T-cell reconstitution after alpha-beta-depleted transplantation in children. This CDR3 has 15 amino acids. Germline V gives CDR1 SQVTM, CDR2 ANQGSEA. The V segment lost 6 bases and the J segment 6 bases; nucleotides outside the gene matches: 14. A few counts support this clonotype. Preparing the TCRbeta library involved the use of unique molecular identifiers. TCRdb independently ran MiXCR on the PCR reads; one entry per CDR3 protein. The profile shows roughly 500,000 distinct CDR3 sequences, around an eighth of them singletons. This material consisted of PBMCs from the stem cell graft donor, taken from the stem cell graft. The chain is built from TRBV29-1 and TRBJ1-1, with 9 bases identical to TRBD1. The origin of this receptor is a human donor who donated a stem cell graft to a child with combined immunodeficiency. The DNA for the CDR3 is TGCAGCGTCACTAGTCCCGGGACAGGGTTCGCTGAAGCTTTCTTT. Its translation is CSVTSPGTGFAEAFF.